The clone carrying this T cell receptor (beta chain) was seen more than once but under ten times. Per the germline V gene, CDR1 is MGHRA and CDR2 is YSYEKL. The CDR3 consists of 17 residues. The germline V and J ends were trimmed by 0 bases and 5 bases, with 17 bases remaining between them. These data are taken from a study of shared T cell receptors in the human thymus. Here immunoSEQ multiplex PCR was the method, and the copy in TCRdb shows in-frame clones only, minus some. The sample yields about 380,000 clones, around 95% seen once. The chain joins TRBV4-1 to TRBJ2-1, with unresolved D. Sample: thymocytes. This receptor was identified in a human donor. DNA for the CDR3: TGCGCCAGCAGCCAAGATACGCCCGCGCGACTTCACAATGAGCAGTTCTTC. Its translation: CASSQDTPARLHNEQFF.